This TCR beta chain derives from a study of cytomegalovirus exposure and HLA in healthy donors. From germline, CDR1 is KGHSH and CDR2 LQKENI. Losses at the gene ends were 1 base for V and 1 base for J; bases not matched to a gene: 10. The CDR3 extends over 18 amino acids. In the PCR, 60 Vbeta and 13 Jbeta primers were used. Sequencing was performed with immunoSEQ multiplex PCR; in TCRdb, only in-frame clones are kept and a portion is missing. The sample contains over 200,000 clones, almost 80% of which appear only once. The source of this sequence is a male donor in good health and CMV-seronegative. The gene calls are TRBV18 and TRBJ2-4, with TRBD2 matching over 7 bases. Material: PBMCs. The CDR3 spells CASSPLKGGVVAKNIQYF. Written as DNA, the CDR3 is TGTGCCAGCTCACCACTCAAGGGAGGGGTAGTCGCCAAAAACATTCAGTACTTC. Based on the CDR3 plus reference TRBV18 and TRBJ2-4, the full variable domain is NAGVMQNPRHLVRRRGQEARLRCSPMKGHSHVYWYRQLPEEGLKFMVYLQKENIIDESGMPKERFSAEFPKEGPSILRIQQVVRGDSAAYFCASSPLKGGVVAKNIQYFGAGTRLSVL.